A single sample gave rise to the 25 T cell receptor beta chains below, sequenced in a study of blood T cell repertoires in COVID-19. The repertoire was sequenced with immunoSEQ multiplex PCR; TCRdb's copy has only in-frame clones and lacks some. The data contain around 150,000 clones, over 80% of them singletons. Sequencing was done on a sample of PBMCs or T cells enriched from blood (not recorded which). The origin of the receptors is a man aged 65 to 79 who had been exposed to COVID-19.

The V call is TRBV19, the J call TRBJ2-1; TRBD1 is a possible D gene (5 bases). Deletions cut 5 bases from V and 6 bases from J, with 8 bases between. Germline assignment: CDR1 LNHDA and CDR2 SQIVND (reference sequence). The CDR3 length is 12 residues. The CDR3 protein is CASSPQGNEQFF. The CDR3 DNA follows: TGTGCCAGTAGTCCGCAGGGCAATGAGCAGTTCTTC.

The rearrangement joins TRBV29-1 to TRBJ2-1; 14 bases are shared with TRBD2. The J segment lost 5 bases and the V segment lost 6 bases, leaving 0 bases of the junction unmatched. The germline gives CDR1 SQVTM, CDR2 ANQGSEA. This CDR3 is built from 13 residues. CDR3 sequence reads: CSVGLAGDNEQFF. The DNA of the CDR3 is TGCAGCGTGGGACTAGCGGGAGACAATGAGCAGTTCTTC.

J is TRBJ1-5 and V is TRBV3-1 (or the pseudogene TRBV3-2); D unclear. This CDR3 is built from 15 residues. Per the germline V gene, CDR1 is LGHDT and CDR2 is YNNKEL (reference sequence). V gave up 6 bases and J gave up 3 bases, with 15 bases separating them. CDR3 amino acids: CASSRNKSPNQPQHF. In nucleotides, the CDR3 is TGTGCCAGCAGTCGTAATAAATCCCCCAATCAGCCCCAGCATTTT.

The chain carries TRBV5-6 and TRBJ2-7; TRBD2 aligns across 7 bases. The CDR3 loop spans 16 amino acids. The V segment lost 1 base and the J segment 4 bases; nucleotides outside the gene matches: 11. Germline values: CDR1 SGHDT, CDR2 YYEEEE. The CDR3 DNA reads as TGTGCCAGCAGCTTGTCGGCTAGCGGTATGGTTTACGAGCAGTACTTC. It translates to CASSLSASGMVYEQYF.

The chain couples TRBV19 to TRBJ1-1; a possible D gene is TRBD1 (5 bases). The CDR3 has 13 residues. V lost 6 bases, J lost 3 bases, and 11 bases lay in between. The V gene's germline CDR1 is LNHDA and CDR2 SQIVND (reference sequence). The CDR3 reads CASRLKGDTEAFF. The DNA for the CDR3 is TGTGCCAGTAGATTAAAAGGGGACACTGAAGCTTTCTTT.

J is TRBJ1-3 and V is TRBV28; D unclear. The CDR3 totals 13 residues. Trimming shortened V by 2 bases and J by 2 bases, and 4 bases separated the two germline ends. The germline gives CDR1 MDHEN, CDR2 SYDVKM. The CDR3 loop is CASSLQAGNTIYF. In DNA form, the CDR3 reads TGTGCCAGCAGTTTACAGGCTGGAAACACCATATATTTT.

The CDR3, as DNA: TGTGCCAGCACCCCCGGGGTTGTGCCCTACGAGCAGTACTTC. Translating gives CASTPGVVPYEQYF. V is TRBV7-2 and J is TRBJ2-7; a possible D gene is TRBD2 (5 bases). Trimming took 7 bases from V and 2 from J, leaving 15 bases between them. This CDR3 contains 14 residues. CDR1 is SGHTA and CDR2 is FQGNSA in the germline V gene.

This clone came up a few times. The chain uses TRBV19 and TRBJ1-5, with a tentative D call TRBD1 (6 bases). This CDR3 contains 11 residues. CDR1 and CDR2 (germline): LNHDA, SQIVND (reference sequence). The ends were cut back, 5 bases at V and 11 bases at J, with 10 bases in the middle. The chain's CDR3 is CASSYRASQHF. Written as DNA, the CDR3 is TGTGCCAGTAGTTACAGGGCGTCCCAGCATTTT.

CDR3 protein: CASSLGQGGMGYTF. The CDR3 DNA follows: TGTGCCAGCAGTTTAGGACAGGGAGGGATGGGCTACACCTTC. This chain uses TRBV27 with TRBJ1-2; 8 bases fit TRBD1. The CDR3 covers 14 residues. The germline V gene encodes CDR1 MNHEY and CDR2 SMNVEV (reference sequence). The trim removed 2 bases at V and 8 bases at J, leaving 7 bases unmatched.

V and J are TRBV3-1 (or the pseudogene TRBV3-2) and TRBJ2-7, with D perhaps matching TRBD1 (6 bases). The ends were cut back, 0 bases at V and 2 bases at J, with 8 bases in the middle. The CDR3 runs 14 residues. Germline CDR1 reads LGHDT; CDR2 reads YNNKEL (reference sequence). CDR3 nucleotide sequence: TGTGCCAGCAGCCAAGAAGGACAGCCCTACGAGCAGTACTTC. It encodes CASSQEGQPYEQYF.

The chain is built from TRBV6-5 and TRBJ1-6, with 9 bases fitting TRBD1. Germline CDR1 MNHEY, CDR2 SVGAGI. This CDR3 region has 15 residues. V shed 6 bases, J shed 9 bases, and the junction held 9 bases outside the gene matches. The CDR3 sequence: CASSAGTGWSSPLHF. CDR3 coding DNA: TGTGCCAGCAGCGCCGGGACAGGGTGGTCTTCACCCCTCCACTTT.

The chain carries TRBV12-3 or TRBV12-4 and TRBJ1-2; tentative D call: TRBD1 (5 bases). CDR3 length: 13 residues. V shed 1 base and J shed 7 bases, with 10 bases lying between them. CDR3 DNA sequence: TGTGCCAGCAGTTTAGGGCAGGACATTGGCTACACCTTC. Protein sequence: CASSLGQDIGYTF.

CDR3 nucleotide sequence: TGTGCCAGCAGTTTAACTGTAGATACGCAGTATTTT. This translates into CASSLTVDTQYF. The gene calls are TRBV28 and TRBJ2-3; D call uncertain. The germline gives CDR1 MDHEN, CDR2 SYDVKM. Trimming removed 2 bases from V and 5 bases from J, with 5 bases in between. CDR3 length equals 12 residues.

The chain links TRBV7-2 to TRBJ1-2; D is perhaps TRBD1 (5 bases). Germline loops: CDR1 SGHTA, CDR2 FQGNSA. This CDR3 comprises 15 residues. Trimming pared 1 base from V and 6 bases from J, leaving 15 bases between. The CDR3 DNA is TGTGCCAGCAGCTTAGAGGGTTTTTGGGGGGATGGCTACACCTTC. Protein: CASSLEGFWGDGYTF.

The chain joins TRBV19 to TRBJ2-1; the D is unclear. With 10 bases removed from V and 4 bases from J, the gap between germline ends came to 14 bases. Germline CDR1 is LNHDA and CDR2 is SQIVND (reference sequence). This CDR3 region has 13 residues. CDR3: CATQHGQYNEQFF. The CDR3 DNA reads as TGTGCCACCCAACATGGGCAATACAATGAGCAGTTCTTC.

This chain uses TRBV7-9 with TRBJ2-6; TRBD1 matches at 7 bases. Unmatched junction bases numbered 10, after V lost 5 bases and J lost 0 bases. CDR1 is SEHNR and CDR2 is FQNEAQ in the germline V gene (reference sequence). The CDR3 spans 18 residues. The CDR3: CASSPGQPYFSGANVLTF. The CDR3 nucleotides read TGTGCCAGCAGCCCGGGACAGCCTTACTTCTCTGGGGCCAACGTCCTGACTTTC.

The chain combines TRBV24-1 with TRBJ2-3; 9 positions agree with TRBD2. Germline V gene lookup returns CDR1 KGHDR and CDR2 SFDVKD. V lost 5 bases, J lost 3 bases, and 14 bases stayed unmatched. The CDR3 is 18 residues long. CDR3 loop: CATSATPRSGGLTDTQYF. CDR3 nucleotides: TGTGCCACCAGTGCTACTCCCCGTAGCGGGGGTTTGACAGATACGCAGTATTTT.

The V call is TRBV2, the J call TRBJ2-2; D is uncertain. Trimming removed 5 bases at V and 5 bases at J, with 9 bases between. CDR1 is SNHLY, CDR2 FYNNEI, per germline. The CDR3 extends over 13 amino acids. CDR3 in DNA: TGTGCCAGCAGTCCCACAGAGACCGGGGAGCTGTTTTTT. This encodes CASSPTETGELFF.

This clone was recorded a few times. The rearrangement joins TRBV6-6 to TRBJ1-3, with 7 bases matching TRBD1. The trim removed 7 bases at V and 4 bases at J, leaving 7 bases unmatched. CDR3 size: 14 residues. Per the germline V gene, CDR1 is MNHNY and CDR2 is SVGAGI (reference sequence). CDR3: CASIQTGTGNTIYF. In DNA, the CDR3 is TGTGCCAGCATCCAGACAGGGACAGGAAACACCATATATTTT.

The chain employs TRBV19 and TRBJ2-1, with D possibly matching TRBD2 (6 bases). From germline, CDR1 is LNHDA and CDR2 SQIVND (reference sequence). Trimming took 3 bases from V and 2 from J, leaving 11 bases between them. CDR3 size: 15 residues. The CDR3 region has the DNA TGTGCCAGTAGTATCGGGACTCGCCCCTACAATGAGCAGTTCTTC. Protein sequence: CASSIGTRPYNEQFF.

The rearrangement joins TRBV27 to TRBJ2-3; TRBD2 matches 7 bases. V was pared by 5 bases and J by 5 bases, with 7 bases of the junction left unmatched. Looked up from germline, CDR1 is MNHEY and CDR2 is SMNVEV (reference sequence). This CDR3 region has 14 residues. This CDR3 is CASSPRLAGDTQYF. The CDR3 nucleotides are TGTGCCAGCAGTCCTAGACTAGCAGGAGATACGCAGTATTTT.

This clone has a single count. The chain employs TRBV7-2 and TRBJ2-5; tentative D call: TRBD2 (6 bases). In germline, CDR1 is SGHTA, CDR2 FQGNSA. The CDR3 totals 14 residues. The V end was cut by 5 bases, the J end by 4 bases, with 14 bases between. CDR3 amino acids: CASSLQVGGETQYF. Here the CDR3 DNA reads TGTGCCAGCAGCCTCCAGGTCGGGGGAGAGACCCAGTACTTC.

On this clone: Other DNA sequences within the sample encode an identical CDR3. V usage is TRBV4-3 and J usage is TRBJ2-7; TRBD1 matches 9 bases. Germline assignment: CDR1 LGHNA and CDR2 YSLEER. V trimming: 4 bases; J trimming: 4 bases; junction bases outside the gene matches: 5. The CDR3 is 14 residues long. CDR3 in amino acids: CASSPTGGPYEQYF. The CDR3 coding sequence is TGCGCCAGCAGCCCGACAGGGGGACCTTACGAGCAGTACTTC.

The rearrangement links TRBV27 to TRBJ2-7, with TRBD1 matching 10 bases. V lost 3 bases and J lost 5; bases outside the gene matches: 7. Germline V gene sequence: CDR1 MNHEY, CDR2 SMNVEV (reference sequence). This CDR3 spans 15 amino acids. The DNA for the CDR3 is TGTGCCAGCAGTTTTGAGGGACAGGGGCCCCACGAGCAGTACTTC. It translates to CASSFEGQGPHEQYF.

The table lists this clone with a few counts. CDR3 DNA: TGTGCCAGCAGCTTAAAATTGGGACAGGGGTCTTTTGGGGCCAACGTCCTGACTTTC. Protein: CASSLKLGQGSFGANVLTF. This sequence joins TRBV7-9 and TRBJ2-6, with 10 nucleotides matching TRBD1. With 2 bases clipped from V and 3 bases from J, the junction kept 10 bases outside the gene matches. This CDR3 is 19 amino acids long. Germline lookup yields CDR1 SEHNR and CDR2 FQNEAQ (reference sequence). Full variable domain (missing parts from reference TRBV7-9 and TRBJ2-6): DTGVSQNPRHKITKRGQNVTFRCDPISEHNRLYWYRQTLGQGPEFLTYFQNEAQLEKSRLLSDRFSAERPKGSFSTLEIQRTEQGDSAMYLCASSLKLGQGSFGANVLTFGAGSRLTVL.